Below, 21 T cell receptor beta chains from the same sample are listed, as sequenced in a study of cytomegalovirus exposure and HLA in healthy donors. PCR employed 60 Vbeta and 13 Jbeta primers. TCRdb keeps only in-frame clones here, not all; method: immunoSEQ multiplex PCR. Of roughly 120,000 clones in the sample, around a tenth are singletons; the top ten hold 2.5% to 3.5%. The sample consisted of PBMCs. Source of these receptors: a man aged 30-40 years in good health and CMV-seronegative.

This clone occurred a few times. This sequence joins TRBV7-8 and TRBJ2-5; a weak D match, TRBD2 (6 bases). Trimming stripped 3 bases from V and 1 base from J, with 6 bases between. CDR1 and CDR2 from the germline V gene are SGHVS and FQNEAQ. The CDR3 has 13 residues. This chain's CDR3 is CASSLGLQETQYF. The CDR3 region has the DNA TGTGCCAGCAGCTTGGGACTCCAAGAGACCCAGTACTTC.

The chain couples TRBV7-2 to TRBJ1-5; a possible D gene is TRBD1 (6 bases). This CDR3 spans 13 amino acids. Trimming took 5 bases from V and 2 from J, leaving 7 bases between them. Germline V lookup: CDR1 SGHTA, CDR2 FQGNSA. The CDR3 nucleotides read TGTGCCAGCAGCCGACAGGGCAATCAGCCCCAGCATTTT. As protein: CASSRQGNQPQHF.

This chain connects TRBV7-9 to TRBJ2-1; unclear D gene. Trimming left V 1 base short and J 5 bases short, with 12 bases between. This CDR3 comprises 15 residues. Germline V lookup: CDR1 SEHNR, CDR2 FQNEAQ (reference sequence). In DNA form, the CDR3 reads TGTGCCAGCAGCTTAGTGTTCCCTAGTGACAATGAGCAGTTCTTC. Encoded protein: CASSLVFPSDNEQFF.

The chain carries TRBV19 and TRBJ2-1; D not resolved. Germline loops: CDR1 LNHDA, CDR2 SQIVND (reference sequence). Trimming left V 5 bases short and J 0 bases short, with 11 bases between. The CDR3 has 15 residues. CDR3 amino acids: CASSSRSSSYNEQFF. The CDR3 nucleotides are TGTGCCAGTAGTTCCAGGTCCTCCTCCTACAATGAGCAGTTCTTC.

CDR3 nucleotide sequence: TGTGCCAGCAGCCCACAGGGACAGCCCCTTGGCTACACCTTC. The encoded protein is CASSPQGQPLGYTF. The V call is TRBV7-8, the J call TRBJ1-2; 7 bases map to TRBD1. The CDR3 is 14 amino acids. After removal of 5 bases from V and 7 bases from J, the junction contained 10 bases not matched to a gene. From germline, CDR1 is SGHVS and CDR2 FQNEAQ.

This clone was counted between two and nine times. The CDR3 DNA follows: TGTGCCAGCAGCTTGGGAGTCTCGACAGAGCAGTACTTC. It codes for CASSLGVSTEQYF. The J gene is TRBJ2-7, the V gene TRBV5-6; D unresolved. Germline CDR1 reads SGHDT; CDR2 reads YYEEEE. V lost 0 bases and J lost 7, with 11 bases in between. The CDR3 runs to 13 residues. The whole variable domain, filled in from reference TRBV5-6 and TRBJ2-7, reads DAGVTQSPTHLIKTRGQQVTLRCSPKSGHDTVSWYQQALGQGPQFIFQYYEEEERQRGNFPDRFSGHQFPNYSSELNVNALLLGDSALYLCASSLGVSTEQYFGPGTRLTVT.

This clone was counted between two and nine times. The CDR3 coding sequence is TGTGCCAGCAGCTTGTCTGGGACTAGCTCGCTATTTGAGTTCTTC. Its translation is CASSLSGTSSLFEFF. V gene TRBV7-9 combines with J gene TRBJ2-1, with 9 bases aligning to TRBD2. The germline CDR1 and CDR2 sequences are SEHNR and FQNEAQ (reference sequence). The CDR3 runs to 15 residues. The V gene end was trimmed by 3 bases and the J gene end by 14 bases; junction bases not matched to a gene: 14.

The CDR3 coding sequence is TGTGCCAGCCTTTTATCGGGACAGGCGAAGGGCTCTGAAGCTTTCTTT. Its translation: CASLLSGQAKGSEAFF. The genes are TRBV27 and TRBJ1-1, with 8 bases fitting TRBD1. J lost 6 bases, V lost 8 bases, and 17 bases had no gene match. CDR1 MNHEY and CDR2 SMNVEV come from the germline V gene (reference sequence). The CDR3 length is 16 residues.

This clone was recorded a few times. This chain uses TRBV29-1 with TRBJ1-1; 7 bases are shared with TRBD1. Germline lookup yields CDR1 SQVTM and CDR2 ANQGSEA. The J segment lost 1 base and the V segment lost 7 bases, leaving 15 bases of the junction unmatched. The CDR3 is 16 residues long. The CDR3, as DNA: TGCAGCGCAACGCCCCTACAGACAGGGTGGAACACTGAAGCTTTCTTT. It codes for CSATPLQTGWNTEAFF.

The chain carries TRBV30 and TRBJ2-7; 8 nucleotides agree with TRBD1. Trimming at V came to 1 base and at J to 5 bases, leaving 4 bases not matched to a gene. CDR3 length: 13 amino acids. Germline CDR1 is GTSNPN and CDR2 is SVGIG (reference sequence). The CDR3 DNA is TGTGCCTGGAGTGCCCGACAGGGGAACGAGCAGTACTTC. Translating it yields CAWSARQGNEQYF.

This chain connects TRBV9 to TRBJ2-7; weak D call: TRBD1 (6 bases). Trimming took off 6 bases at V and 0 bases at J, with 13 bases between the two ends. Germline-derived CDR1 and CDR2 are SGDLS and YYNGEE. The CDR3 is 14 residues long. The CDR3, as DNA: TGTGCCAGCACCCCCGGGGACAACTCCTACGAGCAGTACTTC. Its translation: CASTPGDNSYEQYF.

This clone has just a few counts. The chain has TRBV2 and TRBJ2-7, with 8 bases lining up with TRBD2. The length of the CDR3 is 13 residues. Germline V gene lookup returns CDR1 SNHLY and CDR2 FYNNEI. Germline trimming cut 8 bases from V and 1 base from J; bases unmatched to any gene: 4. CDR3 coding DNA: TGTGCCAGCCGGGGGGGAGAGTCCTACGAGCAGTACTTC. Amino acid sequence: CASRGGESYEQYF.

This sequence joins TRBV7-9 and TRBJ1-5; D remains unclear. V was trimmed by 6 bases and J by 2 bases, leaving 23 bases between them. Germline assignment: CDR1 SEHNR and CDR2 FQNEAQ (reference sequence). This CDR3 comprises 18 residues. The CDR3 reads CASRRTWEPNDGNQPQHF. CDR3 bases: TGTGCCAGCAGACGCACTTGGGAGCCAAACGATGGCAATCAGCCCCAGCATTTT.

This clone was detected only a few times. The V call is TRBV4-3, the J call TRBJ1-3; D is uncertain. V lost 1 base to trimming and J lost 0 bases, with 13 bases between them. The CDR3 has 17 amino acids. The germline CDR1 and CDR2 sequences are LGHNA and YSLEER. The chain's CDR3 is CASSQAPTFSSGNTIYF. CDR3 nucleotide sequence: TGCGCCAGCAGCCAAGCCCCGACATTTAGCTCTGGAAACACCATATATTTT.

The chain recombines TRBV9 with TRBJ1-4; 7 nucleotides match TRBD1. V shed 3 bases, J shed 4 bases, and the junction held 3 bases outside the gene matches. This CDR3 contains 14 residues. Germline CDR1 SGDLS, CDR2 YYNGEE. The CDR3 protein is CASSGDSLNEKLFF. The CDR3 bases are TGTGCCAGCAGCGGGGACAGCCTTAATGAAAAACTGTTTTTT.

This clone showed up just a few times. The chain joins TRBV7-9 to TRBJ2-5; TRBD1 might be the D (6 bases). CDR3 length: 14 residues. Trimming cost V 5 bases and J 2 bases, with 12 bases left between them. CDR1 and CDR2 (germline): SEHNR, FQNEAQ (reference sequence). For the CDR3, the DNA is TGTGCCAGCAGCAAGGGACACCCACAAGAGACCCAGTACTTC. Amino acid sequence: CASSKGHPQETQYF.

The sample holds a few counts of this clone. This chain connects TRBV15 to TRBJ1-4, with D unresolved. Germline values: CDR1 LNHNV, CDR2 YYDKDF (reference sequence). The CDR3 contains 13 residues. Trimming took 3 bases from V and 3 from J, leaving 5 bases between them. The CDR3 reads CATSRSANEKLFF. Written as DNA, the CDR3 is TGTGCCACCAGCAGGTCCGCTAATGAAAAACTGTTTTTT.

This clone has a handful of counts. CDR3 in DNA: TGTGCCAGCAGCTTGGGGACAGGACACGAGCAGTACTTC. Translation gives CASSLGTGHEQYF. V is TRBV7-9 and J is TRBJ2-7, with TRBD1 identical over 8 bases. CDR1 SEHNR and CDR2 FQNEAQ come from the germline V gene (reference sequence). CDR3 length equals 13 residues. With V trimmed by 3 bases and J by 5 bases, 3 bases remained unmatched.

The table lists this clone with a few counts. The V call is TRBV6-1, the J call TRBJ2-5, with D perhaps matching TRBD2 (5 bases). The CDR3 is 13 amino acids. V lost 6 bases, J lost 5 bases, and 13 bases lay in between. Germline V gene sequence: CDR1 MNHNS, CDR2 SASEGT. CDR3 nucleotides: TGTGCCAGCAGCGGAACTAGGGCGGAGACCCAGTACTTC. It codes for CASSGTRAETQYF.

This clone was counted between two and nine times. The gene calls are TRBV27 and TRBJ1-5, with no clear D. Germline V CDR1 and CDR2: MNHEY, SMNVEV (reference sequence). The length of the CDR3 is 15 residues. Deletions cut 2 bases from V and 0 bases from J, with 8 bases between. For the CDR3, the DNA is TGTGCCAGCAGTTTAACAGCTTATAGCAATCAGCCCCAGCATTTT. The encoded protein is CASSLTAYSNQPQHF.

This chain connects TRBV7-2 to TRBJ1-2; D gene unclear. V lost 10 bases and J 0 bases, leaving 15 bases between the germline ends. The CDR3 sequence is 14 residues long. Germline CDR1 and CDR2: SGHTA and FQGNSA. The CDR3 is CATKQTEANYGYTF. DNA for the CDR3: TGTGCCACCAAACAGACGGAAGCTAACTATGGCTACACCTTC. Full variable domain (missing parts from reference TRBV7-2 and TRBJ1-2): GAGVSQSPSNKVTEKGKDVELRCDPISGHTALYWYRQSLGQGLEFLIYFQGNSAPDKSGLPSDRFSAERTGGSVSTLTIQRTQQEDSAVYLCATKQTEANYGYTFGSGTRLTVV.